The 27 T cell receptor beta chains given below trace back to one sample, sequenced in a study of Graves' ophthalmopathy and Graves' hyperthyroidism. Scientists amplified the TCR beta CDR3 regions from RNA transcripts. After a first-round RT-PCR with HTBI primers, a second-round multiplex PCR was run. TCRdb re-analysed the multiplex PCR reads in MiXCR, keeping a single row per CDR3 protein. The sample carries roughly 350,000 distinct CDR3 sequences, approximately 17% recorded once. The sample was peripheral blood. All receptors come from an adult woman with stable Graves' hyperthyroidism.

As to this clonotype: The missing conserved phenylalanine or tryptophan at the end of this CDR3 makes a read error likely. The V and J genes are TRBV20-1 and TRBJ2-7; 9 nucleotides agree with TRBD1. This CDR3 contains 14 residues. Germline trimming cut 0 bases from V and 5 bases from J; bases unmatched to any gene: 5. The germline V gene has CDR1 DFQATT and CDR2 SNEGSKA (reference sequence). The CDR3 DNA sequence: TGCAGTGCTAGAGATCACAGGGGGCTCAACGAGCAGTACCTC. Its translation is CSARDHRGLNEQYL.

The chain joins TRBV20-1 to TRBJ2-7; 10 bases are a match to TRBD1. In germline, CDR1 is DFQATT, CDR2 SNEGSKA (reference sequence). The CDR3 totals 14 residues. With V trimmed by 0 bases and J by 5 bases, 4 bases remained unmatched. CDR3 bases: TGCAGTGCTAGAGATCCGGGACAGGGGAACGAGCAGTACTTC. It is translated as CSARDPGQGNEQYF.

This clonotype was picked up many times. V usage is TRBV30 and J usage is TRBJ1-6; 7 nucleotides match TRBD1. CDR3 length equals 15 residues. The J segment lost 8 bases and the V segment lost 1 base, leaving 8 bases of the junction unmatched. Germline V lookup: CDR1 GTSNPN, CDR2 SVGIG (reference sequence). The DNA of the CDR3 is TGTGCCTGGAGTGCGACAGGGCAATGGGATTCACCCCTCCACTTT. Protein product: CAWSATGQWDSPLHF. The whole variable domain, remainder taken from reference TRBV30 and TRBJ1-6, is SQTIHQWPATLVQPVGSPLSLECTVEGTSNPNLYWYRQAAGRGLQLLFYSVGIGQISSEVPQNLSASRPQDRQFILSSKKLLLSDSGFYLCAWSATGQWDSPLHFGNGTRLTVT.

This clonotype has a handful of counts. This chain joins TRBV6-5 and TRBJ1-1; D remains ambiguous. Trimming shortened V by 2 bases and J by 7 bases, and 17 bases separated the two germline ends. The CDR3 has 15 amino acids. Germline V lookup: CDR1 MNHEY, CDR2 SVGAGI. CDR3 region: CASSYKESGRDEAFF. The CDR3 nucleotides are TGTGCCAGCAGTTACAAGGAGTCGGGTCGGGATGAAGCTTTCTTT.

This clonotype was seen repeatedly, ten times or more. The CDR3 sequence: CASSLYTGELFF. The CDR3 coding sequence is TGTGCCAGCAGTTTGTACACCGGGGAGCTGTTTTTT. The chain is built from TRBV7-2 and TRBJ2-2; no clear D gene. The CDR3 spans 12 residues. The V end was cut by 6 bases, the J end by 3 bases, with 5 bases between. Germline V gives CDR1 SGHTA, CDR2 FQGNSA.

This clonotype has a count of ten or more. The gene calls are TRBV4-1 and TRBJ1-3, with D tentatively TRBD1 (5 bases). The germline V and J ends were trimmed by 1 base and 2 bases, with 18 bases remaining between them. CDR3 size: 18 residues. Germline assignment: CDR1 MGHRA and CDR2 YSYEKL. The CDR3 loop reads CASSQGILRRGTGNTIYF. As DNA, the CDR3 is TGCGCCAGCAGCCAAGGGATTCTTAGAAGGGGCACTGGAAACACCATATATTTT.

This clonotype was observed a few times. The chain recombines TRBV19 with TRBJ2-2; 7 bases line up with TRBD1. CDR1 and CDR2 (germline): LNHDA, SQIVND (reference sequence). This CDR3 region has 16 residues. The V segment lost 10 bases and the J segment 1 base; nucleotides outside the gene matches: 12. For the CDR3, the DNA is TGTGCCACTAGACCCACAGGGGCAGGGAACACCGGGGAGCTGTTTTTT. Protein sequence: CATRPTGAGNTGELFF.

The chain uses TRBV30 and TRBJ2-5; D perhaps matches TRBD1 (6 bases). The germline V gene encodes CDR1 GTSNPN and CDR2 SVGIG (reference sequence). CDR3 length: 13 residues. Deletions cut 2 bases from V and 7 bases from J, with 14 bases between. The CDR3 protein is CAWSRDIEGTQYF. As DNA, the CDR3 is TGTGCCTGGAGTCGGGACATCGAAGGGACCCAGTACTTC.

This clonotype has ten or more counts. The CDR3 is CASSIRDYTYLGETQYF. The CDR3 coding sequence is TGTGCCAGCAGCATCCGGGACTATACGTACCTAGGGGAGACCCAGTACTTC. V gene TRBV11-2 combines with J gene TRBJ2-5, with TRBD2 identical over 7 bases. The CDR3 is 17 residues long. The V gene end was trimmed by 5 bases and the J gene end by 5 bases; junction bases not matched to a gene: 17. CDR1 and CDR2 (germline): SGHAT, FQNNGV.

The rearrangement joins TRBV11-1 to TRBJ2-7; a possible D gene is TRBD2 (6 bases). CDR1 and CDR2 (germline): SGHAT, FQDESV (reference sequence). V lost 5 bases and J 4 bases, leaving 21 bases between the germline ends. CDR3 size: 16 residues. The CDR3 spells CASSDPGVGTAYEQYF. CDR3 sequence (DNA): TGTGCCAGCAGCGACCCGGGGGTTGGAACGGCTTACGAGCAGTACTTC.

The chain couples TRBV5-5 to TRBJ1-5, with TRBD1 as a possible D gene (5 bases). The V gene lost 2 bases and the J gene lost 0 bases, with 9 bases spanning the gap. CDR1 SGHKS and CDR2 YYEKEE come from the germline V gene (reference sequence). The CDR3 covers 15 residues. CDR3 coding DNA: TGTGCCAGCAGCTTAGAACAGGATAGCAATCAGCCCCAGCATTTT. It codes for CASSLEQDSNQPQHF.

At least ten counts were recorded for this clonotype. V and J are TRBV27 and TRBJ2-7; D perhaps matches TRBD2 (6 bases). Germline V gives CDR1 MNHEY, CDR2 SMNVEV (reference sequence). Trimming removed 6 bases at V and 4 bases at J, with 19 bases between. This CDR3 comprises 15 residues. The CDR3 loop reads CASRKLAEEGYEQYF. The CDR3 DNA sequence: TGTGCCAGCAGGAAATTAGCGGAGGAAGGGTACGAGCAGTACTTC.

This clonotype was recorded many times. This chain connects TRBV12-3 or TRBV12-4 to TRBJ2-2, with TRBD2 matching 7 bases. The CDR3 is made up of 17 amino acids. J was trimmed by 1 base and V by 2 bases; bases with no gene match: 7. CDR3 protein: CASSLSGGSGNTGELFF. The CDR3 nucleotides read TGTGCCAGCAGTTTATCGGGAGGTAGCGGGAACACCGGGGAGCTGTTTTTT.

Ten or more counts support this clonotype. The J gene is TRBJ1-1, the V gene TRBV30, with 7 bases lining up with TRBD1. There are 14 residues in the CDR3. J lost 1 base, V lost 0 bases, and 2 bases had no gene match. Germline V CDR1 and CDR2: GTSNPN, SVGIG (reference sequence). The CDR3 nucleotides are TGTGCCTGGAGTGTCAGGGGGTGGAACACTGAAGCTTTCTTT. Translation: CAWSVRGWNTEAFF.

This clonotype was recorded a few times. The V and J genes are TRBV20-1 and TRBJ2-7; 7 bases agree with TRBD2. V dropped 5 bases and J dropped 6; count of bases not matched to a gene: 19. This CDR3 spans 16 amino acids. Germline-derived CDR1 and CDR2 are DFQATT and SNEGSKA (reference sequence). Written as DNA, the CDR3 is TGCAGTGCTGCCCACCCGGGGGGAGCTGGTTTCGGCGAGCAGTACTTC. It translates to CSAAHPGGAGFGEQYF.

CDR3 region: CASSLVRAFGTQYF. The CDR3 DNA reads TGTGCCAGCAGTTTGGTCAGGGCGTTCGGGACCCAGTACTTC. The J gene is TRBJ2-5, the V gene TRBV27, with D perhaps matching TRBD1 (5 bases). The CDR3 is made up of 14 amino acids. Germline CDR1 and CDR2: MNHEY and SMNVEV (reference sequence). Trimming removed 3 bases from V and 7 bases from J, with 15 bases in between.

Ten or more counts support this clonotype. V is TRBV20-1 and J is TRBJ2-7; 13 nucleotides match TRBD2. This CDR3 comprises 13 residues. In germline, CDR1 is DFQATT, CDR2 SNEGSKA (reference sequence). V dropped 5 bases and J dropped 5; count of bases not matched to a gene: 3. CDR3 in amino acids: CSALGLAGNEQYF. CDR3 bases: TGCAGTGCTTTGGGACTAGCGGGAAACGAGCAGTACTTC.

In its sample, this clonotype was seen many times. The chain employs TRBV4-1 and TRBJ2-7; D is possibly TRBD2 (6 bases). From germline, CDR1 is MGHRA and CDR2 YSYEKL. Trimming took 4 bases from V and 0 from J, leaving 16 bases between them. This CDR3 is 16 amino acids long. CDR3 bases: TGCGCCAGCAGCCCTCTCACGGGGAGGAACTCCTACGAGCAGTACTTC. It yields the protein CASSPLTGRNSYEQYF.

This clonotype was seen many times. The rearrangement joins TRBV5-6 to TRBJ1-1; D is unresolved. The CDR3 length is 16 residues. Trimming removed 1 base from V and 3 bases from J, with 16 bases in between. From germline, CDR1 is SGHDT and CDR2 YYEEEE. The CDR3 region is CASSLRTTFWDTEAFF. The DNA of the CDR3 is TGTGCCAGCAGCTTGAGAACTACCTTTTGGGACACTGAAGCTTTCTTT.

This clonotype was observed many times. V and J are TRBV6-2 or TRBV6-3 and TRBJ2-7; D not resolved. The CDR3 is 13 residues long. Germline-derived CDR1 and CDR2 are MNHEY and SVGEGT. Trimming shortened V by 9 bases and J by 6 bases, and 18 bases separated the two germline ends. This CDR3 is CASGGWSWGEQYF. DNA for the CDR3: TGTGCCAGTGGCGGCTGGTCTTGGGGCGAGCAGTACTTC.

The chain carries TRBV7-3 and TRBJ2-1; unclear D gene. V was shortened by 4 bases and J by 7 bases, with 8 bases between the two germline ends. This CDR3 contains 12 residues. From germline, CDR1 is SGHTA and CDR2 FQGTGA. CDR3 in amino acids: CASSSVGNEQFF. CDR3 bases: TGTGCCAGCAGCTCAGTCGGGAATGAGCAGTTCTTC.

This clonotype was counted ten times or more. The genes are TRBV7-9 and TRBJ2-5, with D tentatively TRBD2 (5 bases). The CDR3 contains 15 residues. The V and J ends lost 1 base and 2 bases respectively, with 11 bases between them. The germline CDR1 and CDR2 sequences are SEHNR and FQNEAQ (reference sequence). The CDR3: CASSLVALRQETQYF. The CDR3 DNA is TGTGCCAGCAGCTTAGTAGCGTTGCGGCAAGAGACCCAGTACTTC.

This clonotype was recorded at least ten times. A clone one base away is much larger, so this may be a read error. Since no conserved phenylalanine or tryptophan closes the CDR3, a read error is the likely cause. The chain recombines TRBV12-5 with TRBJ1-1; D not resolved. V was pared by 6 bases and J by 3 bases, with 17 bases between. CDR3 size: 15 residues. Germline lookup yields CDR1 LGHNT and CDR2 FRNRAP. In nucleotides, the CDR3 is TGTGCTAGTGGGTCCTCCGGGTTAAAGGACACTGAAGCTTTCCTT. Its translation is CASGSSGLKDTEAFL.

This clonotype was seen ten or more times. V usage is TRBV12-3 or TRBV12-4 and J usage is TRBJ2-7, with D tentatively TRBD2 (6 bases). The V end lost 6 bases, the J end lost 4 bases, and 19 bases lay between the germline ends. The CDR3 is 15 amino acids. This CDR3 reads CASSYIRDSEYEQYF. Written as DNA, the CDR3 is TGTGCCAGCAGCTATATCCGGGACTCCGAATACGAGCAGTACTTC.

At least ten counts were recorded for this clonotype. This chain uses TRBV7-9 with TRBJ1-2, with D possibly being TRBD1 (6 bases). CDR3 length: 15 residues. V was cut by 4 bases and J by 0 bases, with 12 bases left in between. Germline V gives CDR1 SEHNR, CDR2 FQNEAQ (reference sequence). CDR3 nucleotides: TGTGCCAGCAGCTACGCCGACAGGCCTAACTATGGCTACACCTTC. This sequence encodes CASSYADRPNYGYTF.

This clonotype appeared many times. The chain is built from TRBV12-5 and TRBJ2-5, with 9 bases that match TRBD2. V was clipped by 3 bases and J by 4 bases; unmatched bases: 6. The CDR3 length is 15 residues. Germline CDR1 is LGHNT and CDR2 is FRNRAP. The CDR3 loop is CASGLLAGVGETQYF. The CDR3 nucleotides read TGTGCTAGTGGTTTATTAGCGGGAGTCGGAGAGACCCAGTACTTC.

This clonotype has more than one count but fewer than ten. This clone may be a read error of a much larger clone one base away. The chain uses TRBV27 and TRBJ1-6, with D unclear. The germline V gene has CDR1 MNHEY and CDR2 SMNVEV (reference sequence). There are 13 residues in the CDR3. The CDR3 DNA follows: TGTGCCAGCAGTGTATGGGGTACTTCACACCTCCACTTT. Residues: CASSVWGTSHLHF.